The 17 T cell receptor beta chains below were found in one sample sequenced in a study of T-cell reconstitution after alpha-beta-depleted transplantation in children. The authors prepared the TCRbeta library with unique molecular identifiers. In TCRdb, the PCR reads were re-called with MiXCR into one record per CDR3 protein. The data show approximately 15,000 distinct CDR3 sequences, with around 4.9% seen just once and around 6.6% held by the top ten. The material was PBMCs, obtained before TCRalphabeta/CD19-depleted stem cell transplant. All receptors come from a boy aged 10-17 years with acute lymphoblastic leukemia, due to receive a stem cell transplant.

This clonotype is termed medium-sized (0.01 to 0.1%). The J gene is TRBJ2-3, the V gene TRBV20-1; the match to TRBD2 covers 7 bases. The CDR3 extends over 14 amino acids. V lost 6 bases and J lost 2; bases outside the gene matches: 8. Looked up from germline, CDR1 is DFQATT and CDR2 is SNEGSKA (reference sequence). The CDR3 region is CSAILAPDTDTQYF. DNA for the CDR3: TGCAGTGCCATACTAGCGCCCGACACAGATACGCAGTATTTT.

The chain links TRBV20-1 to TRBJ2-7, with 13 bases lining up with TRBD2. Germline CDR1 DFQATT, CDR2 SNEGSKA (reference sequence). The CDR3 has 16 residues. J lost 2 bases, V lost 1 base, and 5 bases had no gene match. CDR3 sequence (DNA): TGCAGTGCTAGAGGCGGACTAGCGGGAGACACCTACGAGCAGTACTTC. This translates into CSARGGLAGDTYEQYF.

The table lists this clonotype with many counts. The rearrangement joins TRBV12-3 or TRBV12-4 to TRBJ1-4, with D perhaps TRBD1 (5 bases). Deletions cut 3 bases from V and 8 bases from J, with 13 bases between. The CDR3 is made up of 14 amino acids. CDR3 residues: CASSFGGGSEKLFF. The CDR3 bases are TGTGCCAGCAGTTTTGGGGGGGGGAGCGAAAAACTGTTTTTT.

This clonotype has a count of ten or more. The chain joins TRBV11-3 to TRBJ1-1; D is uncertain. This CDR3 has 12 amino acids. The V gene lost 0 bases and the J gene lost 8 bases, with 7 bases spanning the gap. The germline gives CDR1 SGHNT, CDR2 YENEEA. CDR3 protein: CASSLDSGEAFF. In nucleotides, the CDR3 is TGTGCCAGCAGCTTAGACTCAGGCGAAGCTTTCTTT.

This clonotype was counted at least ten times. The chain combines TRBV12-3 or TRBV12-4 with TRBJ2-5; perhaps TRBD2 as D (6 bases). The V end lost 5 bases, the J end lost 5 bases, and 21 bases lay between the germline ends. The CDR3 length is 16 residues. CDR3 loop: CASSPSRGRAGETQYF. In nucleotides, the CDR3 is TGTGCCAGCAGTCCCAGTAGGGGACGGGCGGGGGAGACCCAGTACTTC.

This clonotype was observed many times. The gene calls are TRBV5-5 and TRBJ1-5; D is possibly TRBD1 (6 bases). The germline V gene encodes CDR1 SGHKS and CDR2 YYEKEE (reference sequence). The CDR3 loop spans 14 amino acids. Deletions cut 3 bases from V and 5 bases from J, with 12 bases between. CDR3 loop: CASSSTPGDQPQHF. The CDR3 region has the DNA TGTGCCAGCAGCTCAACCCCAGGGGATCAGCCCCAGCATTTT.

This clonotype was seen many times. V gene TRBV24-1 combines with J gene TRBJ2-2, with no clear D. This CDR3 comprises 12 residues. The V end lost 8 bases, the J end lost 5 bases, and 8 bases lay between the germline ends. CDR1 is KGHDR, CDR2 SFDVKD, per germline. The CDR3 coding sequence is TGTGCCACCACTCCCGGTACCGGGGAGCTGTTTTTT. The encoded protein is CATTPGTGELFF.

At least ten counts were recorded for this clonotype. This chain joins TRBV12-3 or TRBV12-4 and TRBJ2-1, with D maybe TRBD1 (6 bases). Trimming removed 1 base at V and 4 bases at J, with 11 bases between. CDR3 length equals 15 residues. CDR3 nucleotide sequence: TGTGCCAGCAGTTTAGGCAGGGGATTGTACAATGAGCAGTTCTTC. Its translation: CASSLGRGLYNEQFF.

By share, this clonotype ranks as medium-sized (0.01 to 0.1%). The chain recombines TRBV5-1 with TRBJ2-5; TRBD1 might be the D (6 bases). V lost 0 bases to trimming and J lost 5 bases, with 11 bases between them. There are 14 residues in the CDR3. Germline V lookup: CDR1 SGHRS, CDR2 YFSETQ. CDR3 nucleotides: TGCGCCAGCAGCTTGGAAGGGGGATCGGAGACCCAGTACTTC. Translation: CASSLEGGSETQYF.

In its sample, this clonotype was seen many times. The chain has TRBV5-5 and TRBJ2-7; tentative D call: TRBD2 (6 bases). The CDR3 length is 14 residues. Trimming took off 1 base at V and 3 bases at J, with 11 bases between the two ends. In germline, CDR1 is SGHKS, CDR2 YYEKEE (reference sequence). CDR3 DNA: TGTGCCAGCAGCTTGCTAGCGTCTTACTACGAGCAGTACTTC. Amino acids: CASSLLASYYEQYF.

This clonotype was found many times. The rearrangement uses TRBV5-5 and TRBJ2-4, with D unresolved. V lost 6 bases and J 0 bases, leaving 16 bases between the germline ends. The germline V gene encodes CDR1 SGHKS and CDR2 YYEKEE (reference sequence). There are 16 residues in the CDR3. The CDR3 here is CASTLTPVSAKNIQYF. The CDR3, as DNA: TGTGCCAGCACCCTAACCCCCGTTTCAGCCAAAAACATTCAGTACTTC.

This clonotype was recorded at least ten times. The V and J genes are TRBV5-6 and TRBJ2-5, with TRBD1 matching over 8 bases. The CDR3 is made up of 15 amino acids. Trimming took 2 bases from V and 3 from J; bases not matched to a gene: 6. In germline, CDR1 is SGHDT, CDR2 YYEEEE. CDR3 in DNA: TGTGCCAGCAGCTTCAGGACAGGGTGGGAAGAGACCCAGTACTTC. Its protein product is CASSFRTGWEETQYF.

This clonotype qualifies as medium-sized. CDR3 sequence reads: CASRTGEAYGYTF. CDR3 bases: TGTGCCAGCAGGACAGGGGAAGCCTATGGCTACACCTTC. The chain is built from TRBV5-6 and TRBJ1-2; 8 bases match TRBD1. Per the germline V gene, CDR1 is SGHDT and CDR2 is YYEEEE. The CDR3 consists of 13 residues. Trimming removed 5 bases from V and 4 bases from J; junction bases left unmatched: 4.

This clonotype counts as medium-sized. The chain's CDR3 is CASSSGSGADTQYF. The CDR3 bases are TGTGCCAGCAGCTCAGGGAGCGGGGCAGATACGCAGTATTTT. The genes are TRBV7-2 and TRBJ2-3, with 7 bases that match TRBD2. The CDR3 length is 14 residues. In germline, CDR1 is SGHTA, CDR2 FQGNSA. Trimming cost V 4 bases and J 4 bases; bases outside gene matches: 5.

This clonotype has ten or more counts. The genes are TRBV6-5 and TRBJ2-3, with D tentatively TRBD1 (6 bases). Germline loops: CDR1 MNHEY, CDR2 SVGAGI. This CDR3 spans 15 amino acids. Trimming took 5 bases from V and 1 from J, leaving 13 bases between them. The CDR3 DNA reads as TGTGCCAGCAGTCCGCTACAGGGCCGCACAGATACGCAGTATTTT. Residues: CASSPLQGRTDTQYF.

This clonotype has ten or more counts. The chain recombines TRBV7-9 with TRBJ2-2; TRBD1 agrees at 8 bases. The germline CDR1 and CDR2 sequences are SEHNR and FQNEAQ (reference sequence). The CDR3 consists of 17 residues. The junction had 16 bases not matched to a gene; V was cut back by 6 bases and J by 7 bases. The CDR3 protein is CASRHKEGAGGIGELFF. In DNA, the CDR3 is TGTGCCAGCAGACATAAAGAGGGGGCAGGGGGCATCGGGGAGCTGTTTTTT.

This clonotype has ten or more counts. J is TRBJ2-3 and V is TRBV19; a weak D match, TRBD1 (6 bases). Germline CDR1 and CDR2: LNHDA and SQIVND (reference sequence). The CDR3 contains 13 residues. Trimming removed 6 bases at V and 5 bases at J, with 12 bases between. This chain's CDR3 is CASRVAGEDTQYF. The CDR3 nucleotides read TGTGCCAGTAGAGTCGCAGGGGAAGATACGCAGTATTTT. The full variable domain, in which reference TRBV19 and TRBJ2-3 provide the parts outside the CDR3, is DGGITQSPKYLFRKEGQNVTLSCEQNLNHDAMYWYRQDPGQGLRLIYYSQIVNDFQKGDIAEGYSVSREKKESFPLTVTSAQKNPTAFYLCASRVAGEDTQYFGPGTRLTVL.